This T cell receptor (beta chain) was recorded in a study of response to subunit inactivated influenza vaccine. The study, taken as a whole, reports: The authors offered the suggestion that each seasonal influenza vaccination recruits few new T cells.

One entry per CDR3 protein results from TCRdb running MiXCR on the RT-PCR reads. The sample yields about 800,000 distinct CDR3 sequences, roughly 20% seen once. On this clonotype: No antigen is known for it.

The CDR3 extends over 16 amino acids. Germline loops: CDR1 MDHEN, CDR2 SYDVKM. V shed 3 bases, J shed 5 bases, and the junction held 9 bases outside the gene matches. The rearrangement uses TRBV28 and TRBJ2-5; 10 bases fit TRBD2. This receptor was identified in a man aged 50-60 years who received an inactivated influenza vaccine. The sequencing here drew on PBMCs from blood, taken roughly 5 days after vaccination. CDR3 sequence: CASSFPKRGGLETQYF. For the CDR3, the DNA is TGTGCCAGCAGTTTCCCAAAGCGGGGGGGCTTGGAGACCCAGTACTTC.